Listed below are T cell receptor beta chains from one sample, sequenced in a study of blood T cell repertoires in COVID-19. Here immunoSEQ multiplex PCR was the method, and the copy in TCRdb shows in-frame clones only, minus some. The table shows about 330,000 clones, with about 82% occurring only once. The material sequenced was peripheral blood. These receptors came from a woman in her forties or fifties with acute or convalescent COVID-19. Each CDR3 is given with its conserved first and last residue. The D gene is left open where the match is weak. Not all rows give a size; the values are once, few, many and, for expanded clones, a class.

abundance	v_gene	j_gene	d_gene	CDR3nt	CDR3aa
once	TRBV6-5	TRBJ1-2	-	TGTGCCAGCAGTTACACGACAGAGAACTATGGCTACACCTTC	CASSYTTENYGYTF
-	TRBV24-1	TRBJ2-6	-	TGTGCCACCAGTGATTCGAGAGACAGAGTCTCTGGGGCCAACGTCCTGACTTTC	CATSDSRDRVSGANVLTF
-	TRBV5-1	TRBJ2-7	TRBD1	TGCGCCAGCAGCTTTGCCCCGGGACAGTCCTACGAGCAGTACTTC	CASSFAPGQSYEQYF
-	TRBV6-5	TRBJ2-7	TRBD2	TGTGCCAGCCCCCGGACTAGCGGGGCCTACGAGCAGTACTTC	CASPRTSGAYEQYF
-	TRBV2	TRBJ1-4	-	TGTGCCAGCAGCGGTTGGACAGAAGAACTGTTTTTT	CASSGWTEELFF
-	TRBV6-6	TRBJ1-1	-	TGTGCCAGCAGTTACGGGGCTTGGGACACTGAAGCTTTCTTT	CASSYGAWDTEAFF
-	TRBV5-1	TRBJ2-3	TRBD2	TGCGCCAGCAGATGGCGGAGACTAGCGGGAGGTAATACGCAGTATTTT	CASRWRRLAGGNTQYF
-	TRBV5-4	TRBJ1-3	-	TGTGCCAGCAGCTTGGGAGGGTCTGGAAACACCATATATTTT	CASSLGGSGNTIYF
-	TRBV27	TRBJ2-7	TRBD2	TGTGCCAGCAGTGTCAGAGCGGGAGGCACCTACGAGCAGTACTTC	CASSVRAGGTYEQYF
-	TRBV28	TRBJ1-1	TRBD1	TGTGCCAGCAGTCCCTCCGGGACAGGCGGAGGAGCTTTCTTT	CASSPSGTGGGAFF